This T cell receptor (beta chain) was documented in a study of T cell repertoires in cytomegalovirus infection. TCRdb independently ran MiXCR on the reads; one entry per CDR3 protein. The sample has approximately 200,000 distinct CDR3 sequences; over 20% are singletons. CDR1 and CDR2 (germline): DFQATT, SNEGSKA (reference sequence). Trimming cost V 3 bases and J 4 bases; bases outside gene matches: 5. The CDR3 spans 13 residues. This TCR was sampled from a human donor in good health (CMV status not recorded). Some clones in this sample may be carry-over from other donors' samples. Sequences were obtained from CD8+ T cells from PBMCs. The rearrangement links TRBV20-1 to TRBJ2-7, with TRBD1 identical over 8 bases. The CDR3 DNA sequence: TGCAGTGCTAGGTCGACAGGGGCATACGAGCAGTACTTC. Translating it yields CSARSTGAYEQYF.